This T cell receptor beta chain emerged from a study of blood T cell repertoires in COVID-19. Methods used by the authors: The authors estimated nucleated cell counts from reference gene primer amplification. The assay was immunoSEQ multiplex PCR, and TCRdb's table has in-frame clones only and misses some. V, J and clone size are those of that table, while D and trimming were read from the DNA. The repertoire consists of approximately 97,000 clones, with 85% occurring once and the leading ten covering about two fifths. The CDR3 is 17 residues long. The trim removed 0 bases at V and 7 bases at J, leaving 6 bases unmatched. CDR1 is SGHRS, CDR2 YFSETQ, per germline.

This sequence was found in a man at least 80 years old with acute or convalescent COVID-19. The rearrangement links TRBV5-1 to TRBJ1-6, with 11 bases aligning to TRBD1. The material sequenced was peripheral blood. CDR3 region: CASSLGRTGGQNSPLHF. CDR3 coding DNA: TGCGCCAGCAGCTTGGGAAGGACAGGGGGCCAAAATTCACCCCTCCACTTT.